The next 15 T cell receptor beta chains were all read from a single sample in a study of blood T cell repertoires in COVID-19. Clones were sequenced by immunoSEQ multiplex PCR, and TCRdb holds only the in-frame ones, with some missing. The table lists nearly 95,000 clones, roughly 86% of them singletons. Specimen: peripheral blood. These receptors were obtained from a human donor with acute or convalescent COVID-19. The donor label of this sample is uncertain.

The chain carries TRBV12-5 and TRBJ1-2, with D possibly TRBD1 on 5 matching bases. The CDR3 is 14 amino acids. The germline gives CDR1 LGHNT, CDR2 FRNRAP. V gave up 4 bases and J gave up 7 bases, with 16 bases separating them. Here the CDR3 DNA reads TGTGCTAGTGGTTCCGGACAAGGGTCAGGTGGCTACACCTTC. It codes for CASGSGQGSGGYTF.

This CDR3 is CAISPGSGKVGNEKLFF. The CDR3 DNA is TGTGCCATCTCACCCGGTAGCGGGAAAGTGGGTAATGAAAAACTGTTTTTT. V usage is TRBV10-3 and J usage is TRBJ1-4; D gene uncertain. CDR3 size: 17 residues. CDR1 and CDR2 (germline): ENHRY, SYGVKD. Trimming pared 8 bases from V and 4 bases from J, leaving 23 bases between.

This rearrangement joins TRBV6-5 to TRBJ1-1; 7 nucleotides match TRBD1. This CDR3 contains 12 residues. Germline trimming cut 5 bases from V and 5 bases from J; bases unmatched to any gene: 2. CDR1 is MNHEY, CDR2 SVGAGI, per germline. The CDR3 nucleotides read TGTGCCAGCAGTCTACAGGGGACTGAAGCTTTCTTT. This sequence encodes CASSLQGTEAFF.

The CDR3: CASSLNRNGYEQYF. CDR3 DNA: TGTGCCAGCAGTTTAAATAGAAACGGGTACGAGCAGTACTTC. This chain links TRBV27 with TRBJ2-7; D is uncertain. The CDR3 runs 14 residues. V shed 2 bases and J shed 4 bases, with 12 bases lying between them. Germline V gene sequence: CDR1 MNHEY, CDR2 SMNVEV (reference sequence).

The gene calls are TRBV28 and TRBJ2-7; TRBD1 aligns across 8 bases. Germline-derived CDR1 and CDR2 are MDHEN and SYDVKM. Trimming cost V 2 bases and J 2 bases; bases outside gene matches: 11. This CDR3 spans 17 amino acids. CDR3 in DNA: TGTGCCAGCAGTTTAGTCCGACAGGGGCCGGGACCCTACGAGCAGTACTTC. Protein product: CASSLVRQGPGPYEQYF.

The genes are TRBV4-1 and TRBJ2-5; TRBD1 might be the D (6 bases). V was clipped by 3 bases and J by 2 bases, with 10 bases between them. CDR3 length: 14 amino acids. Looked up from germline, CDR1 is MGHRA and CDR2 is YSYEKL. CDR3 loop: CASSQGANQETQYF. CDR3 bases: TGCGCCAGCAGCCAGGGGGCGAATCAAGAGACCCAGTACTTC.

J is TRBJ2-1 and V is TRBV11-1; D may be TRBD1 (6 bases). CDR1 SGHAT and CDR2 FQDESV come from the germline V gene (reference sequence). V gave up 6 bases and J gave up 7 bases, with 13 bases separating them. This CDR3 has 13 amino acids. The CDR3 DNA reads TGTGCCAGCAGTTTCCAACAGGGTAATGAGCAGTTCTTC. This translates into CASSFQQGNEQFF.

This clone showed up just once. The chain recombines TRBV29-1 with TRBJ2-1; possible D gene TRBD2, 7 bases. The V gene lost 3 bases and the J gene lost 0 bases, with 12 bases spanning the gap. CDR1 and CDR2 from the germline V gene are SQVTM and ANQGSEA. This CDR3 has 15 amino acids. The CDR3 spells CSVEGGLRSYNEQFF. The CDR3, as DNA: TGCAGCGTTGAGGGGGGGCTCCGCTCCTACAATGAGCAGTTCTTC.

This clone came up a few times. This chain uses TRBV11-3 with TRBJ2-5; 10 positions match TRBD2. The CDR3 has 19 amino acids. CDR1 is SGHNT, CDR2 YENEEA, per germline. The junction had 15 bases not matched to a gene; V was cut back by 0 bases and J by 5 bases. The CDR3 sequence is CASSLDRPHQRGGRETQYF. CDR3 bases: TGTGCCAGCAGCTTAGATCGGCCCCATCAGCGGGGGGGCCGGGAGACCCAGTACTTC.

This rearrangement joins TRBV5-1 to TRBJ2-1; no reliable D call. Germline V lookup: CDR1 SGHRS, CDR2 YFSETQ. The V end was cut by 0 bases, the J end by 10 bases, with 17 bases between. The CDR3 sequence is 15 residues long. CDR3 bases: TGCGCCAGCAGCTTGGTATCAGGCAGCCCTGAAGAGCAGTTCTTC. It translates to CASSLVSGSPEEQFF.

The CDR3 DNA is TGCGCCAGCAGCGCCCGACAGGGGATAGGTAATGAGCAGTTCTTC. This codes for CASSARQGIGNEQFF. This chain links TRBV5-1 with TRBJ2-1, with 8 bases identical to TRBD1. The CDR3 runs 15 residues. The V gene's germline CDR1 is SGHRS and CDR2 YFSETQ. J was trimmed by 7 bases and V by 4 bases; bases with no gene match: 10. Full variable domain (outside the CDR3, taken from reference TRBV5-1 and TRBJ2-1): KAGVTQTPRYLIKTRGQQVTLSCSPISGHRSVSWYQQTPGQGLQFLFEYFSETQRNKGNFPGRFSGRQFSNSRSEMNVSTLELGDSALYLCASSARQGIGNEQFFGPGTRLTVL.

In DNA form, the CDR3 reads TGCGCCAGCAGCTTCTCCGGGACACCAAATGGCTACACCTTC. Translation gives CASSFSGTPNGYTF. This chain joins TRBV5-1 and TRBJ1-2; perhaps TRBD1 as D (6 bases). CDR3 length equals 14 residues. The germline CDR1 and CDR2 sequences are SGHRS and YFSETQ. V was cut by 2 bases and J by 6 bases, with 14 bases left in between.

This chain links TRBV7-9 with TRBJ1-2; 10 bases align to TRBD1. V dropped 11 bases and J dropped 5; count of bases not matched to a gene: 17. The CDR3 length is 16 residues. Germline CDR1 SEHNR, CDR2 FQNEAQ (reference sequence). The DNA for the CDR3 is TGTGCCGGGGAGAGGGGACAGGGGCTCCTAGGATATGGCTACACCTTC. Translating gives CAGERGQGLLGYGYTF.

The chain employs TRBV6-5 and TRBJ2-2, with a possible D match to TRBD1 (5 bases). Looked up from germline, CDR1 is MNHEY and CDR2 is SVGAGI. The CDR3 runs 16 residues. Between the trimmed V and J ends, which lost 0 bases and 1 base, there was a span of 9 bases. The CDR3 nucleotides are TGTGCCAGCAGTTACTCGAACACAGGGAACACCGGGGAGCTGTTTTTT. This sequence encodes CASSYSNTGNTGELFF.

The genes are TRBV28 and TRBJ1-5; a weak D match, TRBD1 (6 bases). V lost 6 bases and J lost 5, with 17 bases in between. The germline V gene has CDR1 MDHEN and CDR2 SYDVKM. The CDR3 loop spans 15 amino acids. DNA of the CDR3: TGTGCCAGCAGGGTTGGTACAGGGTATGATCAGCCCCAGCATTTT. Protein sequence: CASRVGTGYDQPQHF.